This T cell receptor (beta chain) came from a study of T cells in Graves' hyperthyroidism and ophthalmopathy. As for this clonotype: An end of the junction differs from the germline gene, which may be a read error.

The germline V gene encodes CDR1 SGHRS and CDR2 YFSETQ. The CDR3 covers 8 residues. Amplified TCR beta CDR3 regions came from RNA transcripts. A set of HTBI primers served as the primers for a first-round RT-PCR of the TCR CDR3. MiXCR, run by TCRdb on the multiplex PCR reads, gives a single entry per CDR3 protein. This table holds over 350,000 distinct CDR3 sequences, 14% to 15% found once. This TCR came from a man younger than 35 with Graves' ophthalmopathy. The sequenced material came from blood. V and J are TRBV5-1 and TRBJ1-5; D is unresolved. The CDR3 here is CASSVTYF. In DNA, the CDR3 is TGCGCCAGCAGTGTTACGTATTTT.